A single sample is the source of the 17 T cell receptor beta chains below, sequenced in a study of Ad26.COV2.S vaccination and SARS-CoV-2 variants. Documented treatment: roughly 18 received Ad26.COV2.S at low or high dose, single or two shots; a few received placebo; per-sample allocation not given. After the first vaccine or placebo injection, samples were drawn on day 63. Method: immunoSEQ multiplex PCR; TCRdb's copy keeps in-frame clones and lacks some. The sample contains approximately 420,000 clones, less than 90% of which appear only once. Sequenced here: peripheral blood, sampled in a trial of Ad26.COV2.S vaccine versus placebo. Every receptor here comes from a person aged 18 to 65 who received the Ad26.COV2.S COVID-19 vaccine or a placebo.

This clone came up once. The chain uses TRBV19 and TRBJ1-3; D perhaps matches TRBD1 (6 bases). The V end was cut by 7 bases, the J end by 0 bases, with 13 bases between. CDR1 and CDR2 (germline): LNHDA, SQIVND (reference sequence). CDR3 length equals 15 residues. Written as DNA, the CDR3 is TGTGCCAGTAAAGGGTGGACAGACTCTGGAAACACCATATATTTT. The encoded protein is CASKGWTDSGNTIYF.

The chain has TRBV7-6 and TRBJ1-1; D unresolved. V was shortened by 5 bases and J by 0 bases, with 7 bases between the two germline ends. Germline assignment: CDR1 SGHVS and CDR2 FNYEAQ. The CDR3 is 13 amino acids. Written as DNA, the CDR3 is TGTGCCAGCAGCCCCGGGTTGAACACTGAAGCTTTCTTT. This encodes CASSPGLNTEAFF.

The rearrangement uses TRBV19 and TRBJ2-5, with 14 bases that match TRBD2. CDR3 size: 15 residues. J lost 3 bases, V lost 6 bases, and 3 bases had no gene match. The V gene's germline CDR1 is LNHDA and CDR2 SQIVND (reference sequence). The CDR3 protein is CASRTSGGVKETQYF. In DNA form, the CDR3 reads TGTGCCAGTAGGACTAGCGGGGGGGTAAAAGAGACCCAGTACTTC.

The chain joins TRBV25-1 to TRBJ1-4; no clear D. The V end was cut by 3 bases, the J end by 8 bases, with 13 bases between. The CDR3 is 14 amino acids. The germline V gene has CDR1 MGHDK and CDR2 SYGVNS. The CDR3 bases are TGTGCCAGCAGTGAGGGGTACTTAGGAGAAAAACTGTTTTTT. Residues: CASSEGYLGEKLFF.

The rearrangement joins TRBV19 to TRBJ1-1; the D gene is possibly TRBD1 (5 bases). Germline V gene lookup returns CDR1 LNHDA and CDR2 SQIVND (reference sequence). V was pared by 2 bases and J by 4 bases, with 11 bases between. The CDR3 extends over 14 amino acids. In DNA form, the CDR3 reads TGTGCCAGTAGTATAAATAAGGGGAGCACTGAAGCTTTCTTT. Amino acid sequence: CASSINKGSTEAFF.

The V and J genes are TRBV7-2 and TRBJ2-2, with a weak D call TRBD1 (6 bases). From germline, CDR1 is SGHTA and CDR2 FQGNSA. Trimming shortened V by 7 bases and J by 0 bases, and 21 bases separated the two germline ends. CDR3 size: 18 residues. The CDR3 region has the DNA TGTGCCAGCACACAGGGTGGGCGATTCGAAGCGAACACCGGGGAGCTGTTTTTT. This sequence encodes CASTQGGRFEANTGELFF.

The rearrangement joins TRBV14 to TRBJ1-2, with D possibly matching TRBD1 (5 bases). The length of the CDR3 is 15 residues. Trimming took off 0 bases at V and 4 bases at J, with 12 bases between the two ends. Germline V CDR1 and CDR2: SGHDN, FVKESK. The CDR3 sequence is CASSQDLQGLYGYTF. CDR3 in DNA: TGTGCCAGCAGCCAAGATTTGCAGGGTCTCTATGGCTACACCTTC.

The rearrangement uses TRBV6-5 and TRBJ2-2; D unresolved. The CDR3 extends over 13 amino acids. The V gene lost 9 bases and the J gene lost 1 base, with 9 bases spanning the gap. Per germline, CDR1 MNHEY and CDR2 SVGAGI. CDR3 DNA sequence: TGTGCCAGTACCTACCAGAACACCGGGGAGCTGTTTTTT. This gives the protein CASTYQNTGELFF.

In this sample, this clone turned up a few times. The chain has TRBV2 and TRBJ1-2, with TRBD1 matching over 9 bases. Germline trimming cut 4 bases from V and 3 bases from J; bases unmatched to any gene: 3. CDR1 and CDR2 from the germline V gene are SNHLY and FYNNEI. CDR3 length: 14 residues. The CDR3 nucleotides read TGTGCCAGCAGTGGGGGACAGGGTTACTATGGCTACACCTTC. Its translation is CASSGGQGYYGYTF.

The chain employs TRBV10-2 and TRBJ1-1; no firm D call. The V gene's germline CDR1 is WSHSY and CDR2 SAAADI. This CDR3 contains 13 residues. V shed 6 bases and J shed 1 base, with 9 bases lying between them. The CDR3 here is CASRSNPNTEAFF. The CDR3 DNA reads TGCGCCAGCAGGAGTAACCCGAACACTGAAGCTTTCTTT.

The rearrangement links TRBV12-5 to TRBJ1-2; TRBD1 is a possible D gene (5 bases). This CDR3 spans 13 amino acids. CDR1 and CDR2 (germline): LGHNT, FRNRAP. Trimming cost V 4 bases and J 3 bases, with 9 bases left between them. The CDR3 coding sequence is TGTGCTAGTGGTTCTACCAGGGACTATGGCTACACCTTC. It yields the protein CASGSTRDYGYTF.

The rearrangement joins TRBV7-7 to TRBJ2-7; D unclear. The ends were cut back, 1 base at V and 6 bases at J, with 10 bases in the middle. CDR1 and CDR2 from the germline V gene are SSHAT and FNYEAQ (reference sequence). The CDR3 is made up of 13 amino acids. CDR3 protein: CASSLDSGSEQYF. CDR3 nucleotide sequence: TGTGCCAGCAGCTTAGATTCCGGGTCCGAGCAGTACTTC.

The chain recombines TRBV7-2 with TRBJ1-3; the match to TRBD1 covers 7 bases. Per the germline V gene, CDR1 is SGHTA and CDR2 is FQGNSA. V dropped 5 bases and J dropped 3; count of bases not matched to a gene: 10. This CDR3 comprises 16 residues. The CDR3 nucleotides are TGTGCCAGCAGCCTGGGACAGAGGAGCTTTGGAAACACCATATATTTT. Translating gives CASSLGQRSFGNTIYF. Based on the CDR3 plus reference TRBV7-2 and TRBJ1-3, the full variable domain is GAGVSQSPSNKVTEKGKDVELRCDPISGHTALYWYRQSLGQGLEFLIYFQGNSAPDKSGLPSDRFSAERTGGSVSTLTIQRTQQEDSAVYLCASSLGQRSFGNTIYFGEGSWLTVV.

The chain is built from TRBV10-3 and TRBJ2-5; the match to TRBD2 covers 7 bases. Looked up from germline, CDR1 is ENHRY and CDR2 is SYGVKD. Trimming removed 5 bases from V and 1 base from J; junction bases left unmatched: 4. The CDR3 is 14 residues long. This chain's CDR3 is CAISPGGSQETQYF. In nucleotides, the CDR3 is TGTGCCATCAGTCCCGGGGGGTCCCAAGAGACCCAGTACTTC.

The CDR3 sequence is CASSTRGITEAFF. For the CDR3, the DNA is TGTGCCAGCAGTACTCGTGGGATCACTGAAGCTTTCTTT. The J gene is TRBJ1-1, the V gene TRBV2; D gene uncertain. Trimming took off 5 bases at V and 4 bases at J, with 11 bases between the two ends. The CDR3 length is 13 residues. CDR1 is SNHLY, CDR2 FYNNEI, per germline.

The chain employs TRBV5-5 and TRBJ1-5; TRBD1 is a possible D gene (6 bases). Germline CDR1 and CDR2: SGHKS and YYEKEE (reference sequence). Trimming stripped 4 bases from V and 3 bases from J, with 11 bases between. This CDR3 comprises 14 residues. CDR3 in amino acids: CASSETGNNQPQHF. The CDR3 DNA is TGTGCCAGCAGCGAGACAGGAAACAATCAGCCCCAGCATTTT.

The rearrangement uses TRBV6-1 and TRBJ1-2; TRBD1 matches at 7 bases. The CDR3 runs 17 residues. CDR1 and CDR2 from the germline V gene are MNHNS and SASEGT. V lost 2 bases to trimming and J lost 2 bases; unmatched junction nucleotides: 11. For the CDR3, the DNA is TGTGCCAGCAGTGAACAGGGGGAAACAGGGGCAAACTATGGCTACACCTTC. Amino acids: CASSEQGETGANYGYTF.